Reported below is one T cell receptor (beta chain). Its cognate antigen is unknown. The PCR contained 60 Vbeta and 13 Jbeta primers. Profiling relied on immunoSEQ multiplex PCR, and the TCRdb table lists in-frame clones only, not all of them. The repertoire has under 150,000 clones, around 77% of them found once; the top ten carry around 1.8%. The data derive from a study of cytomegalovirus exposure and HLA in healthy donors. Findings and limits, study-wide: As a later analysis showed, a missense DCLRE1C variant was linked to trimming of TCR beta V- and J-genes. The study designated fewer than 200 TCR beta chains cytomegalovirus-associated. Further analysis was carried out later, and it showed several of the most significant clusters appearing linked to common viral pathogens.

Germline-derived CDR1 and CDR2 are MNHEY and SMNVEV (reference sequence). The CDR3 length is 18 residues. The ends lost 7 bases at V and 7 bases at J; junction bases unmatched: 15. The source material was PBMCs. The source of this sequence is a woman aged 45 to 65 in good health and CMV-seronegative. The chain joins TRBV27 to TRBJ2-1, with 14 bases aligning to TRBD2. The CDR3 DNA is TGTGCCAGCAACCTCGGACTAGCGGGAGGCAGGGTAGATAATGAGCAGTTCTTC. Protein product: CASNLGLAGGRVDNEQFF.